This T cell receptor (beta chain) was sequenced in a study of cytotoxic CD8 clonotypes in ibrutinib-treated CLL. This CDR3 region has 14 residues. Trimming took 2 bases from V and 3 from J, leaving 8 bases between them. CDR1 and CDR2 (germline): MNHEY, SMNVEV (reference sequence). Produced via immunoSEQ multiplex PCR; TCRdb's table is partial and in-frame only. The sample yields 160,000 or so clones, about 88% seen once. Study-level points and caveats: Age-matched healthy donor levels were exceeded by baseline clonality, which tracked circulating CD8+ T-cell counts.

TCR beta libraries used about 2.2 micrograms of genomic DNA from cryopreserved PBMCs. Details on this clone: Antigen: not known.

The clonotype originates from a human donor with chronic lymphocytic leukemia. The gene calls are TRBV27 and TRBJ1-5; tentatively, D is TRBD1 (5 bases). The input for sequencing was PBMCs, taken at disease progression, from a patient treated with ibrutinib. CDR3 sequence (DNA): TGTGCCAGCAGTTTACAAGGGGACAATCAGCCCCAGCATTTT. The encoded protein is CASSLQGDNQPQHF.